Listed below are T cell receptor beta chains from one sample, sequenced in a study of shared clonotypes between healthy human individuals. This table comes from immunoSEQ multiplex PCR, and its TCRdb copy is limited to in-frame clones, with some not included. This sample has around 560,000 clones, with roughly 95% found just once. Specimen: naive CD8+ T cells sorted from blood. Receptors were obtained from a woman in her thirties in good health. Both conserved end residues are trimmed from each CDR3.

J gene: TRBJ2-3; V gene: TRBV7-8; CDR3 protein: ASSRDTQY
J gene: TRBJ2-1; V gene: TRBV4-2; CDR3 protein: ASSQELLAANEQF
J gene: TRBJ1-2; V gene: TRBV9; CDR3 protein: ASSGSRDGYGYT
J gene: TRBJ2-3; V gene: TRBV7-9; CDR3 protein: ASSYWYNTDTQY
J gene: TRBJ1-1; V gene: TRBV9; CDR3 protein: ASSKTGEGSRITEAF
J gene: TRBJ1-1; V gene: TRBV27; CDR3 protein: ASSATENTEAF
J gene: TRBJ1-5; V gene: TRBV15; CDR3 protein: ATSSLVYYGVYSNQPQH
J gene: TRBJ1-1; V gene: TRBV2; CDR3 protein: ASSDSLNTEAF
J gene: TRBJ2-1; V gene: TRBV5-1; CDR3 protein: ASSLASYNEQF
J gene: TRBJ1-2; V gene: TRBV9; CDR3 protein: ASSVSTAFYGYT
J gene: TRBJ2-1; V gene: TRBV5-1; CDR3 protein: ASSLVSGRDEQF
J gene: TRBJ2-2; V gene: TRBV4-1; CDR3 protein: ASSRGPTGDSGELF
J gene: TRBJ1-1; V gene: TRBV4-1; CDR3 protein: ASSQVGGGNTEAF
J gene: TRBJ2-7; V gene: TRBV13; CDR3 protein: ASSPRLENIYEQY
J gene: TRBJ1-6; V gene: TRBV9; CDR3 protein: ASSVGAGPTDSPLH
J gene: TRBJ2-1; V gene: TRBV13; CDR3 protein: ASSTGTGDNEQF
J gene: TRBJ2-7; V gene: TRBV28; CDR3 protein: ASSPRAGGGHSYEQY
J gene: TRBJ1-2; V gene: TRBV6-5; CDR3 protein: ASIPRQTNYGYT
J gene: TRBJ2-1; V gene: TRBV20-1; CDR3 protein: SAKTLNEQF
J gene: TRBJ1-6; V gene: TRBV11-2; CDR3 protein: ASSLDLREGTNSPLH
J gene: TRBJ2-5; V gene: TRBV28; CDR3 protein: ASIRSRGQYQETQY
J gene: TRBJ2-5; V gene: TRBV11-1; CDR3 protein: ASSFASGRLETQY
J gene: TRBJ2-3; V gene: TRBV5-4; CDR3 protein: ASSSEDTQY
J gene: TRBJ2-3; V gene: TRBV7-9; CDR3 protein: ASSLAFPDTQY
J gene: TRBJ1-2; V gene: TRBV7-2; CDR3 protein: ASSPSDWARGYT
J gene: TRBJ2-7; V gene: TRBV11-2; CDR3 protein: ASSSPGSGRVYEQY
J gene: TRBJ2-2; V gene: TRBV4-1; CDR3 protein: ASSQEKGAGVSTGELF
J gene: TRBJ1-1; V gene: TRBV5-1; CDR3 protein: ASSLGTGVPTEAF
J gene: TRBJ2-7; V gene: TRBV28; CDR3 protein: ASSAPGEGPYEQY
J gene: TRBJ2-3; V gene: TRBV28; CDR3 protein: ASSFSRRATDTQY
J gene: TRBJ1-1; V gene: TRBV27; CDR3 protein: ASSLLTGTGMNTEAF
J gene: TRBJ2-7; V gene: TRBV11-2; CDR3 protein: ASSLDSYEQY